The clone carrying this TCR beta chain was detected only a few times. As yet, its antigen is unknown. Researchers ran the PCR with 60 Vbeta and 13 Jbeta primers. The table came from immunoSEQ multiplex PCR; TCRdb's copy has only in-frame clones and leaves some out. The table includes under 150,000 clones, roughly 78% detected once. The entry originates in a study of cytomegalovirus exposure and HLA in healthy donors. Findings and caveats of the study: An assumption of roughly uniform sequencing depth across donors underlay the presence/absence analyses. The authors enumerated under 200 TCR beta chains as linked to cytomegalovirus. There were reportedly fewer N-insertions in an Asian-associated ancestry cluster than the roughly 670-donor mean, in a later analysis. TCR beta V segments were, for the most part, productive about 87% or about 30% of the time in an earlier analysis.

J gave up 3 bases and V 0 bases, and 4 bases lay outside the gene matches. Germline lookup yields CDR1 LNHDA and CDR2 SQIVND (reference sequence). The CDR3 spans 16 residues. This TCR came from a man aged 30 to 39 in good health and CMV-seronegative. The chain employs TRBV19 and TRBJ1-1, with 10 bases lining up with TRBD1. The sample was PBMCs. The CDR3 nucleotides read TGTGCCAGTAGTATAGATGGTGGGACAGGGGACACTGAAGCTTTCTTT. Translation gives CASSIDGGTGDTEAFF. Variable domain in full (rest from reference TRBV19 and TRBJ1-1): DGGITQSPKYLFRKEGQNVTLSCEQNLNHDAMYWYRQDPGQGLRLIYYSQIVNDFQKGDIAEGYSVSREKKESFPLTVTSAQKNPTAFYLCASSIDGGTGDTEAFFGQGTRLTVV.